These T cell receptor beta chains were read from a single sample in a study of blood T cell repertoires in COVID-19. Here immunoSEQ multiplex PCR was the method, and the copy in TCRdb shows in-frame clones only, minus some. The repertoire holds tens of thousands of clones, with about 83% as singletons. Sequencing was performed on peripheral blood. All receptors come from a man in his fifties or sixties with acute or convalescent COVID-19. CDR3s include the opening cysteine and the closing phenylalanine or tryptophan. A D gene is named only where the DNA matches it firmly. A row's size may be missing; if present it is once, few, many or a size class.

clone_size	v_call	d_call	j_call	cdr3_aa	cdr3_nt
once	TRBV15	NA	TRBJ2-7	CATSRVPGGSYEQYF	TGTGCCACCAGCAGAGTTCCGGGTGGGAGCTACGAGCAGTACTTC
NA	TRBV30	NA	TRBJ2-1	CAWTNWNEQFF	TGTGCCTGGACCAACTGGAATGAGCAGTTCTTC
NA	TRBV9	NA	TRBJ1-1	CASSRGNTEAFF	TGTGCCAGCAGCCGGGGGAACACTGAAGCTTTCTTT
NA	TRBV19	NA	TRBJ1-4	CASSNQGLGNEKLFF	TGTGCCAGTAGTAACCAGGGTTTAGGTAATGAAAAACTGTTTTTT
once	TRBV11-3	NA	TRBJ2-2	CASSLGPVAGELFF	TGTGCCAGCAGCTTAGGCCCGGTCGCCGGGGAGCTGTTTTTT
NA	TRBV7-8	NA	TRBJ2-1	CASSLMRGPYNEQFF	TGTGCCAGCAGCTTAATGCGGGGGCCTTACAATGAGCAGTTCTTC
NA	TRBV5-4	TRBD2	TRBJ2-3	CASTLTSGGSDTQYF	TGTGCCAGCACCCTGACTAGCGGGGGCTCAGATACGCAGTATTTT
NA	TRBV4-3	TRBD2	TRBJ2-1	CASSQAGGHEVEQFF	TGCGCCAGCAGCCAAGCGGGGGGGCACGAAGTTGAGCAGTTCTTC
few	TRBV27	TRBD1	TRBJ1-6	CASSPTGGGSSPLHF	TGTGCCAGCAGCCCTACAGGGGGGGGCAGTTCACCCCTCCACTTT
NA	TRBV27	NA	TRBJ2-2	CASTWTLTPNTGELFF	TGTGCCAGCACCTGGACTTTAACCCCGAACACCGGGGAGCTGTTTTTT
NA	TRBV30	NA	TRBJ1-5	CAWSVGQLNQPQHF	TGTGCCTGGAGTGTGGGGCAGCTCAATCAGCCCCAGCATTTT
NA	TRBV5-1	TRBD2	TRBJ2-3	CASSLAGTSGVTDTQYF	TGCGCCAGCAGCTTGGCCGGGACTAGCGGGGTCACAGATACGCAGTATTTT
few	TRBV21-1	NA	TRBJ1-4	CASSKKARVSEKLFF	TGTGCCAGCAGCAAAAAGGCCAGGGTGAGTGAAAAACTGTTTTTT
NA	TRBV7-2	TRBD1	TRBJ1-2	CASSLGTRQGAFGYTF	TGTGCCAGCAGCTTAGGTACAAGACAGGGGGCCTTCGGCTACACCTTC
once	TRBV23-1	TRBD2	TRBJ2-5	CASSQWTSGPQETQYF	TGCGCCAGCAGTCAATGGACTAGCGGACCACAAGAGACCCAGTACTTC
NA	TRBV27	NA	TRBJ2-2	CASSIVGGDTGELFF	TGTGCCAGCAGTATCGTCGGAGGGGACACCGGGGAGCTGTTTTTT
NA	TRBV5-8	TRBD1	TRBJ1-5	CASSSTGDNQPQHF	TGTGCCAGCAGCTCGACAGGGGACAATCAGCCCCAGCATTTT
NA	TRBV30	TRBD2	TRBJ2-3	CAWSVAGGVDTQYF	TGTGCCTGGAGTGTAGCGGGGGGTGTAGATACGCAGTATTTT
NA	TRBV6-6	NA	TRBJ2-3	CASSYMVRGTDTQYF	TGTGCCAGCAGTTACATGGTTCGAGGGACAGATACGCAGTATTTT
NA	TRBV9	TRBD1	TRBJ1-5	CASSQQGDQPQHF	TGTGCCAGCAGCCAACAGGGGGATCAGCCCCAGCATTTT
NA	TRBV10-3	TRBD1	TRBJ1-4	CAISEPRDRVGKLFF	TGTGCCATCAGTGAGCCTCGGGACAGGGTGGGAAAACTGTTTTTT
NA	TRBV7-8	NA	TRBJ2-1	CASSLISGANQGNEQFF	TGTGCCAGCAGCCTCATTTCAGGGGCGAACCAGGGCAATGAGCAGTTCTTC
NA	TRBV7-7	TRBD1	TRBJ2-2	CASSLEGQGSGELFF	TGTGCCAGCAGCTTAGAGGGACAGGGAAGCGGGGAGCTGTTTTTT
NA	TRBV15	TRBD2	TRBJ2-5	CATSRGNSGGAETQYF	TGTGCCACCAGCAGAGGGAATAGCGGGGGGGCGGAGACCCAGTACTTC
NA	TRBV15	NA	TRBJ2-1	CATSSREKLDGAYNEQFF	TGTGCCACCAGCAGTCGCGAAAAATTGGACGGGGCCTACAATGAGCAGTTCTTC
once	TRBV9	TRBD1	TRBJ2-7	CASSAQHGTGVGEQYF	TGTGCCAGCAGCGCTCAACACGGGACAGGGGTTGGGGAGCAGTACTTC
NA	TRBV19	TRBD2	TRBJ2-1	CASSPALRRGVSFNEQFF	TGTGCCAGTAGTCCAGCCTTAAGGCGGGGGGTTTCGTTTAATGAGCAGTTCTTC
NA	TRBV19	TRBD1	TRBJ1-1	CASSIVAGDRGRGGAFF	TGTGCCAGTAGTATCGTGGCGGGGGACAGGGGGCGAGGCGGAGCTTTCTTT
NA	TRBV4-3	NA	TRBJ1-3	CASSQGGRVSGNTIYF	TGCGCCAGCAGCCAGGGGGGGAGGGTTTCTGGAAACACCATATATTTT
NA	TRBV6-2/TRBV6-3	TRBD1	TRBJ1-2	CASSNGDRQDGYTF	TGTGCCAGCAGTAACGGGGACAGGCAGGATGGCTACACCTTC
NA	TRBV5-4	NA	TRBJ1-5	CASSVRGGNQPQHF	TGTGCCAGCAGTGTCAGGGGAGGCAATCAGCCCCAGCATTTT
once	TRBV6-5	NA	TRBJ1-2	CASSYSAGRGYTF	TGTGCCAGCAGTTACTCGGCAGGGCGAGGCTACACCTTC
NA	TRBV7-2	NA	TRBJ1-2	CASTPGGSYGYTF	TGTGCCAGCACCCCCGGAGGGTCCTATGGCTACACCTTC
NA	TRBV19	TRBD1	TRBJ1-4	CASRTGIPNEKLFF	TGTGCCAGTAGGACAGGGATCCCTAATGAAAAACTGTTTTTT
NA	TRBV19	NA	TRBJ1-6	CASSTRQNSPLHF	TGTGCCAGTAGTACCCGACAGAATTCACCCCTCCACTTT
NA	TRBV13	NA	TRBJ2-1	CASSLEQGLNEQFF	TGTGCCAGCAGCTTAGAGCAGGGATTAAACGAGCAGTTCTTC
NA	TRBV7-2	TRBD1	TRBJ2-7	CASSLKGTGGVKSHEQYF	TGTGCCAGCAGCTTAAAAGGGACAGGGGGCGTTAAGTCGCACGAGCAGTACTTC
NA	TRBV29-1	TRBD1	TRBJ1-1	CSVGQGFMNTEAFF	TGCAGCGTCGGACAGGGATTTATGAACACTGAAGCTTTCTTT
NA	TRBV19	TRBD1	TRBJ1-5	CASSSGQGASNQPQHF	TGTGCCAGTAGTTCGGGGCAGGGGGCAAGCAATCAGCCCCAGCATTTT
NA	TRBV6-6	TRBD2	TRBJ2-3	CASTRGGTYTDTQYF	TGTGCCAGCACCCGCGGGGGGACTTACACAGATACGCAGTATTTT
NA	TRBV5-1	TRBD2	TRBJ2-2	CASSNGGNPGELFF	TGCGCCAGCAGCAACGGGGGGAATCCCGGGGAGCTGTTTTTT
NA	TRBV14	TRBD1	TRBJ1-2	CASSQGRLGQRANYGYTF	TGTGCCAGCAGCCAAGGTCGTTTGGGACAGAGGGCTAACTATGGCTACACCTTC
few	TRBV28	TRBD1	TRBJ1-2	CASSLKTWTGNYGYTF	TGTGCCAGCAGCCTTAAGACGTGGACAGGGAACTATGGCTACACCTTC
few	TRBV23-1	TRBD1	TRBJ2-3	CASSQSEGAGDTQYF	TGCGCCAGCAGTCAATCCGAGGGGGCGGGAGATACGCAGTATTTT
NA	TRBV7-2	TRBD1	TRBJ1-3	CASSPQTGAGNTIYF	TGTGCCAGCAGCCCCCAGACAGGGGCCGGAAACACCATATATTTT
NA	TRBV2	TRBD1	TRBJ1-5	CASREDRQGSQPQHF	TGTGCCAGCAGAGAGGATAGACAGGGCAGTCAGCCCCAGCATTTT
NA	TRBV6-5	TRBD1	TRBJ1-2	CASRTGTGNGYTF	TGTGCCAGCAGGACCGGGACAGGGAATGGCTACACCTTC
once	TRBV6-6	TRBD1	TRBJ1-1	CASRDRGRSTEAFF	TGTGCCAGCAGGGACAGGGGGCGGAGTACTGAAGCTTTCTTT
once	TRBV11-2	NA	TRBJ2-3	CASRKSTGTSTDTQYF	TGTGCCAGCAGAAAATCGACAGGCACTAGCACAGATACGCAGTATTTT
NA	TRBV7-8	TRBD1	TRBJ1-1	CASSLTGGRGNTEAFF	TGTGCCAGCAGCTTAACAGGGGGGAGAGGGAACACTGAAGCTTTCTTT
once	TRBV5-1	NA	TRBJ2-7	CASSLAGGNYEQYF	TGCGCCAGCAGCTTGGCCGGAGGGAACTACGAGCAGTACTTC
NA	TRBV7-2	TRBD2	TRBJ2-1	CASSLGGTTLNEQFF	TGTGCCAGCAGCTTAGGGGGGACTACCTTGAATGAGCAGTTCTTC